This TCR beta chain was observed in a study of blood T cell repertoires in COVID-19. The ends lost 0 bases at V and 15 bases at J; junction bases unmatched: 1. Germline CDR1 is LGHDT and CDR2 is YNNKEL (reference sequence). The CDR3 has 11 amino acids. The data were produced by immunoSEQ multiplex PCR, yet TCRdb's version contains in-frame clones alone and is incomplete. The sample holds 250,000 to 300,000 clones, roughly 93% seen once. The genes are TRBV3-1 (or the pseudogene TRBV3-2) and TRBJ2-1; 8 bases line up with TRBD2. What was sequenced was PBMCs or T cells enriched from blood (not recorded which). The receptor comes from a middle-aged woman with acute COVID-19. In nucleotides, the CDR3 is TGTGCCAGCAGCCAAGAGCGGGAGGCGTTCTTC. Translation: CASSQEREAFF.